This TCR beta chain emerged from a study of cytomegalovirus exposure and HLA in healthy donors. Study-level background: It was reported in a later analysis that the same platform had been used for the 120 or so validation repertoires as for the 666 first-cohort repertoires.

TCRdb's table, derived via immunoSEQ multiplex PCR, lists solely in-frame clones and lacks some. In the table there are 190,000 or so clones, about 86% of which are singletons. The CDR3 is 15 amino acids. Germline CDR1 reads MNHNY; CDR2 reads SVGAGI (reference sequence). V was pared by 7 bases and J by 4 bases, with 19 bases between. The source is a young woman in good health and CMV-seropositive. The chain combines TRBV6-6 with TRBJ1-2; D might be TRBD1 (5 bases). Sequencing was done on a sample of PBMCs. In DNA, the CDR3 is TGTGCCAGCATTTTCACTTTGACAGACGCCTATGGCTACACCTTC. It codes for CASIFTLTDAYGYTF.